The 8 T cell receptor beta chains in this list originate from one sample, sequenced in a study of cytomegalovirus exposure and HLA in healthy donors. The PCR employed 60 Vbeta primers together with 13 Jbeta primers. TCRdb keeps only in-frame clones here, not all; method: immunoSEQ multiplex PCR. In all, the sample yields about 140,000 clones. Sequencing was performed on PBMCs. Every receptor here comes from a male donor in good health and CMV-seronegative.

V gene TRBV30 combines with J gene TRBJ2-1, with TRBD2 matching over 10 bases. The CDR3 runs to 15 residues. The V gene's germline CDR1 is GTSNPN and CDR2 SVGIG (reference sequence). Trimming cost V 4 bases and J 7 bases; bases outside gene matches: 10. CDR3: CAWTASGGLGNEQFF. The CDR3 bases are TGTGCCTGGACGGCTAGCGGGGGATTGGGGAATGAGCAGTTCTTC.

The V and J genes are TRBV7-9 and TRBJ1-2; 10 positions match TRBD1. Trimming removed 5 bases from V and 8 bases from J; junction bases left unmatched: 8. Germline values: CDR1 SEHNR, CDR2 FQNEAQ (reference sequence). The CDR3 runs 14 residues. CDR3 bases: TGTGCCAGCAGCCTCTCTGACAGGGGGCCCGGCTACACCTTC. It yields the protein CASSLSDRGPGYTF. The full variable domain, its missing parts supplied by reference TRBV7-9 and TRBJ1-2, is DTGVSQNPRHKITKRGQNVTFRCDPISEHNRLYWYRQTLGQGPEFLTYFQNEAQLEKSRLLSDRFSAERPKGSFSTLEIQRTEQGDSAMYLCASSLSDRGPGYTFGSGTRLTVV.

The CDR3 here is CAWSSLTTGNRAFF. Written as DNA, the CDR3 is TGTGCCTGGAGTTCCTTAACTACAGGGAATCGAGCTTTCTTT. The chain joins TRBV30 to TRBJ1-1, with D maybe TRBD1 (6 bases). Trimming removed 2 bases at V and 10 bases at J, with 20 bases between. CDR1 and CDR2 from the germline V gene are GTSNPN and SVGIG (reference sequence). The CDR3 loop spans 14 amino acids.

The rearrangement uses TRBV6-5 and TRBJ1-2, with D perhaps TRBD1 (6 bases). Germline V lookup: CDR1 MNHEY, CDR2 SVGAGI. V was shortened by 6 bases and J by 6 bases, with 14 bases between the two germline ends. The CDR3 has 13 amino acids. CDR3 sequence: CASSPSTGNGYTF. In DNA form, the CDR3 reads TGTGCCAGCAGCCCATCAACAGGGAATGGCTACACCTTC.

The chain carries TRBV29-1 and TRBJ1-4; TRBD1 is a possible D gene (5 bases). The CDR3 covers 14 residues. V dropped 5 bases and J dropped 8 bases, with 18 bases sitting between them. Germline V gene data show CDR1 as SQVTM and CDR2 as ANQGSEA. Written as DNA, the CDR3 is TGCAGCGTTTCAATCATAGACAGTGGAGAAAAACTGTTTTTT. The encoded protein is CSVSIIDSGEKLFF.

This chain uses TRBV27 with TRBJ1-5, with D perhaps TRBD1 (6 bases). The CDR3 sequence is 13 residues long. CDR1 MNHEY and CDR2 SMNVEV come from the germline V gene (reference sequence). Between the trimmed V and J ends, which lost 6 bases and 7 bases, there was a span of 13 bases. CDR3 loop: CASRTGWGQPQHF. The CDR3 DNA reads TGTGCCAGCAGAACAGGGTGGGGGCAGCCCCAGCATTTT.

The chain employs TRBV14 and TRBJ2-1, with 10 bases identical to TRBD2. The CDR3 runs to 15 residues. Trimming removed 4 bases from V and 6 bases from J; junction bases left unmatched: 6. The germline V gene encodes CDR1 SGHDN and CDR2 FVKESK. CDR3: CASSPRSGRGNEQFF. The DNA for the CDR3 is TGTGCCAGCAGCCCAAGGAGCGGGAGGGGCAATGAGCAGTTCTTC.

The chain employs TRBV20-1 and TRBJ2-7, with D possibly being TRBD2 (5 bases). The CDR3 extends over 10 amino acids. Germline CDR1 reads DFQATT; CDR2 reads SNEGSKA (reference sequence). The V end lost 7 bases, the J end lost 6 bases, and 10 bases lay between the germline ends. The CDR3 region has the DNA TGCAGTGTGAGGCGGGTCGAGCAGTACTTC. Protein sequence: CSVRRVEQYF.